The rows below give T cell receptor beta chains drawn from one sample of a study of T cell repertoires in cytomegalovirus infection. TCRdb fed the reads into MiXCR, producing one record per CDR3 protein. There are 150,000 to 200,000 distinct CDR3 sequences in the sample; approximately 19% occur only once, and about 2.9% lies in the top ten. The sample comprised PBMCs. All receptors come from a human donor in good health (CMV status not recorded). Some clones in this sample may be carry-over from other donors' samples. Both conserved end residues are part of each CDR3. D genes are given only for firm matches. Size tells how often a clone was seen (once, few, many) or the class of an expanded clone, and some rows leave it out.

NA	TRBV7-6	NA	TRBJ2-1	TGTGCCAGCAGCCCCACGGCGGATAGCTCCTACAATGAGCAGTTCTTC	CASSPTADSSYNEQFF
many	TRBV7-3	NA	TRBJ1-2	TGTGCCAGCAGCCCCCGCCCGGGACGGGATGGCTACACCTTC	CASSPRPGRDGYTF
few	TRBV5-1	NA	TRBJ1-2	TGCGCCAGCAGAATCGAGGGATACTATGGCTACACCTTC	CASRIEGYYGYTF
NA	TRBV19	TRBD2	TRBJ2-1	TGTGCCAGTAGTATCTGGGGCGGGGGGTCCTACAATGAGCAGTTCTTC	CASSIWGGGSYNEQFF
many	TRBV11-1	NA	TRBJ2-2	TGTGCCAGCAGCTTCAATCCACAGGTCGGGGAGCTGTTTTTT	CASSFNPQVGELFF
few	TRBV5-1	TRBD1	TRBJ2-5	TGCGCCAGCAGCACCTCCCCCGGGACAGGACAAGAGACCCAGTACTTC	CASSTSPGTGQETQYF
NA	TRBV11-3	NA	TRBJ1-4	TGTGCCAGCAGCTTGGAGGTGACTAATGAAAAACTGTTTTTT	CASSLEVTNEKLFF
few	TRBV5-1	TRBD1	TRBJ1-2	TGCGCCAGCAGCTTGACCGGGACAGGGAAGGATGGCTACACCTTC	CASSLTGTGKDGYTF
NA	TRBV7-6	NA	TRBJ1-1	TGTGCCAGCAGCCACGGTGGGACAAACGCTGAAGCTTTCTTT	CASSHGGTNAEAFF
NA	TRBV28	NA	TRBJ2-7	TGTGCCAGCAGTCCGACATTGATCAGAGACAGGCTCTCCTACGAGCAGTACTTC	CASSPTLIRDRLSYEQYF
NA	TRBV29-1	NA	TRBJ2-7	TGCAGCGTTGAAAATAACATTCTCACCTACGAGCAGTACTTC	CSVENNILTYEQYF
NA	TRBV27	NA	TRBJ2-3	TGTGCCAGCATTTCACCCGGAGTTGGCACAGATACGCAGTATTTT	CASISPGVGTDTQYF
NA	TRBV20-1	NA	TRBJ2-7	TGCAGTGCTAGAGTCGGGGGTTCCTACACCTACGAGCAGTACTTC	CSARVGGSYTYEQYF
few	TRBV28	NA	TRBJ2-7	TGTGCCAGCAGCGAGACGTATCGGCGGTTCTTC	CASSETYRRFF
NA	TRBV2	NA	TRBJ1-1	TGTGCCAGCAGTGAAGACCGGGTGTTAGGTGAAGCTTTCTTT	CASSEDRVLGEAFF
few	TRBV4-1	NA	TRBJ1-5	TGCGCCAGCAGCCAATTACCCGGGATGTTCAATCAGCCCCAGCATTTT	CASSQLPGMFNQPQHF
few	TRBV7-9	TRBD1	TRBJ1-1	TGTGCCAGCAGCGCAAAGGGACAGTTAACGAACACTGAAGCTTTCTTT	CASSAKGQLTNTEAFF
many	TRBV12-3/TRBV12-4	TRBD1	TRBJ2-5	TGTGCCAGCAGTTTAGCCCTTGGGACAGGGGGCTCGACCCAGTACTTC	CASSLALGTGGSTQYF
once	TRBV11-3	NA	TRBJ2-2	TGTGCCAGCAGCTTAGGCGTTACGGGAGCCACCGGGGAGCTGTTTTTT	CASSLGVTGATGELFF
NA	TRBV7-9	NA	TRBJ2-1	TGTGCCAGCAGCTCCATGCGGGGGCCTCACTACAATGAGCAGTTCTTC	CASSSMRGPHYNEQFF
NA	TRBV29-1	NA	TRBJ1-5	TGCAGCGTTGACCACGGTGCGGGTCAGCCCCAGCATTTT	CSVDHGAGQPQHF
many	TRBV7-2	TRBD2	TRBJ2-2	TGTGCCAGCAGGGTTCGGGAGGGTGACACCGGGGAGCTGTTTTTT	CASRVREGDTGELFF
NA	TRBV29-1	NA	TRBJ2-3	TGCAGCGTTCTCGTTTTTGATACGCAGTATTTT	CSVLVFDTQYF
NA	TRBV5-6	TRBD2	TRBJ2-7	TGTGCCAGCAGCTTTGGGCTAGCGGGGAGCCGCGAGCAGTACTTC	CASSFGLAGSREQYF
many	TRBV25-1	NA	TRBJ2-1	TGTGCCAGCAGTGAGTCTTCCCGTGAGCAGTTCTTC	CASSESSREQFF
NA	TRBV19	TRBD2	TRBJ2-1	TGTGCCAGTAGTCCAATAGCGGGAGGGCTTTTCTTC	CASSPIAGGLFF
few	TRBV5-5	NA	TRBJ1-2	TGTGCCAGCAGCTTGTCGTCGGACTACTCTAACTATGGCTACACCTTC	CASSLSSDYSNYGYTF
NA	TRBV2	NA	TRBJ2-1	TGTGCCAGCACGAGGGATAATGAGCAGTTCTTC	CASTRDNEQFF
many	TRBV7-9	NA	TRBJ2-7	TGTGCCAGCCAGGGCTCCTACGAGCAGTACTTC	CASQGSYEQYF
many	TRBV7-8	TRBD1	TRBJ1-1	TGTGCCAGCAGCTTAAAGATGCAGGGGGCACGGACTGAAGCTTTCTTT	CASSLKMQGARTEAFF
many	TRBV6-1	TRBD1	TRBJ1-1	TGTGCCACCCATTGGACAGGGTGGAACACTGAAGCTTTCTTT	CATHWTGWNTEAFF
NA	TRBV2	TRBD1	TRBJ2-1	TGTGCCAGCATGGGACAGGGGTCCTACAATGAGCAGTTCTTC	CASMGQGSYNEQFF
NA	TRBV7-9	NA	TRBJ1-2	TGTGCCAGCAGCTTCAAGGGGAACTATGGCTACACCTTC	CASSFKGNYGYTF
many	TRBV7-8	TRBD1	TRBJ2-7	TGTGCCAGCAGTCCTAACAGGGGAAGTCTCTACGAGCAGTACTTC	CASSPNRGSLYEQYF
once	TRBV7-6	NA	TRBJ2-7	TGTGCCAGCAGCTTAGTCGGCGGACAAGCTAACTTC	CASSLVGGQANF
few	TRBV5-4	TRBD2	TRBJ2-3	TGTGCCAGCAGCCCCCGGCAGCGGGGGGGCACAGATACGCAGTATTTT	CASSPRQRGGTDTQYF
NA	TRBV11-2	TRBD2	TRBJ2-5	TGTGCCAGCAGCTTAGGAACTAGCGGGAGATTTTTAGAGACCCAGTACTTC	CASSLGTSGRFLETQYF
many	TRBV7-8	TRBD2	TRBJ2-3	TGTGCCAGCAGCCCGTGGACTAGCGGGGGGGCCACAGATACGCAGTATTTT	CASSPWTSGGATDTQYF
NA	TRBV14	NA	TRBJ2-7	TGTGCCAGCAGCCAAGACGAAGGGAGGTCCTACGAGCAGTACTTC	CASSQDEGRSYEQYF
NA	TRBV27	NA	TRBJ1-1	TGTGCCAGCAGTTTATCGGTCCCCGGGACGGGGAATGAAGCTTTCTTT	CASSLSVPGTGNEAFF
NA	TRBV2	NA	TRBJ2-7	TGTGCCAGCAGTGAAGGGGGGACTGCATCCTACGAGCAGTACTTC	CASSEGGTASYEQYF
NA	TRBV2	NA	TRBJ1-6	TGTGCCAGCAAACCTAGGGGGACAAACTCACCCCTCCACTTT	CASKPRGTNSPLHF
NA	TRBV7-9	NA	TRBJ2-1	TGTGCCAGCAGCGCTGCCCTAGGACAGAGCTCCTACAATGAGCAGTTCTTC	CASSAALGQSSYNEQFF
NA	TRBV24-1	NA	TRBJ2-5	TGTGCCACCAGTGATCCGAGTGGGGGGGAGACCCAGTACTTC	CATSDPSGGETQYF
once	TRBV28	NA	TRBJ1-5	TGTGCCAGCAGTTTATCAGGGAATGAAGAGCATTTT	CASSLSGNEEHF
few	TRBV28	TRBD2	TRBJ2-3	TGTGCCAGCGGGACTAGGGATACGCAGTATTTT	CASGTRDTQYF
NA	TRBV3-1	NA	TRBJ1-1	TGTGCCAGCAGCCAAGACGACCGCATTGAAGCTTTCTTT	CASSQDDRIEAFF
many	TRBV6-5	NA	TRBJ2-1	TGTGCCAGCAGTTACTCACAGTACAATGAGCAGTTCTTC	CASSYSQYNEQFF
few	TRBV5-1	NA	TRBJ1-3	TGCGCCAGCAGCCCCGGGGGAACTGGAAACACCATATATTTT	CASSPGGTGNTIYF
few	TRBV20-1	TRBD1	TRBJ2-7	TGCAGTGCTAGAGTTCAGGGGGCCAGCTTTGGAGAGCAGTACTTC	CSARVQGASFGEQYF
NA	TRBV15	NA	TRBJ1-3	TGTGCCACCAGCGCTGTTGCTGGAAACACCATATATTTT	CATSAVAGNTIYF
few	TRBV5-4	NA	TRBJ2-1	TGTGCCAGCAGCCCCCGTACGGACAGAAATGAGCAGTTCTTC	CASSPRTDRNEQFF
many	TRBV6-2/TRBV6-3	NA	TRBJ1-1	TGTGCCAGCAGTTACAAGCAGGGGACTGAAGCTTTCTTT	CASSYKQGTEAFF